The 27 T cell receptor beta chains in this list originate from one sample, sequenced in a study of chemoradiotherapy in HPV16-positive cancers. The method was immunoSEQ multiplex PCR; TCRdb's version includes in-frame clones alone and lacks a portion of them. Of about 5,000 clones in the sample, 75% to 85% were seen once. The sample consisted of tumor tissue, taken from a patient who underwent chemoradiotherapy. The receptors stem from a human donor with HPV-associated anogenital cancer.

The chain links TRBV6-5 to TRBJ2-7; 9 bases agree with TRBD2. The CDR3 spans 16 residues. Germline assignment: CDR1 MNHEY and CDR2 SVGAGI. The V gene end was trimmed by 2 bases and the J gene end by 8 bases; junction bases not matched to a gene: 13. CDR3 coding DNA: TGTGCCAGCAGTTACATCTCAAGCGGGAGGCCCCCTCAGCAGTACTTC. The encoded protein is CASSYISSGRPPQQYF.

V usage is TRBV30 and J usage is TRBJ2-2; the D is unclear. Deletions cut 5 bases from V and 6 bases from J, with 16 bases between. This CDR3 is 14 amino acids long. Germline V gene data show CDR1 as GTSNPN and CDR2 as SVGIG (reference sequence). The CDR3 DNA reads TGTGCCTGGGCCCCCCCGCCCTGGGCCGGGGAGCTGTTTTTT. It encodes CAWAPPPWAGELFF.

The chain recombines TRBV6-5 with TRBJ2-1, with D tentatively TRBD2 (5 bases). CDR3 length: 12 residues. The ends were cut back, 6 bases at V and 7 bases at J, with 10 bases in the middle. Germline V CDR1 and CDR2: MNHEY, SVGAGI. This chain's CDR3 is CASRAPGNEQFF. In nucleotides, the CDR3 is TGTGCCAGCAGGGCCCCGGGGAATGAGCAGTTCTTC.

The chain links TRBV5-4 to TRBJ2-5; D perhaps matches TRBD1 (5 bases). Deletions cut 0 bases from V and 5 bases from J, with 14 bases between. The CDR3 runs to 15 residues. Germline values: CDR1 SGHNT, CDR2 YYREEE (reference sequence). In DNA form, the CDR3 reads TGTGCCAGCAGCTTGGACTTAGGCAGGGCTGAGACCCAGTACTTC. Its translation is CASSLDLGRAETQYF.

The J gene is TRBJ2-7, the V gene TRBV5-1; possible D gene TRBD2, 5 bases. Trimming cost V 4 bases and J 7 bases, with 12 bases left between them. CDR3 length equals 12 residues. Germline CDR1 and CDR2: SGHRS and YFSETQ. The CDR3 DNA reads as TGCGCCAGCAGCGAACCCCCGGGGGAGCAGTACTTC. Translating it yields CASSEPPGEQYF.

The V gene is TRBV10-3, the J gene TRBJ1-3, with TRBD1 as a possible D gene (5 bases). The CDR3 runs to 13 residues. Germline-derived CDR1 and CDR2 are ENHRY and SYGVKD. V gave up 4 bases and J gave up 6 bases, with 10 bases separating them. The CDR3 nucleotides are TGTGCCATCAGTGTTCAGGGCGAAAACACCATATATTTT. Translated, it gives CAISVQGENTIYF.

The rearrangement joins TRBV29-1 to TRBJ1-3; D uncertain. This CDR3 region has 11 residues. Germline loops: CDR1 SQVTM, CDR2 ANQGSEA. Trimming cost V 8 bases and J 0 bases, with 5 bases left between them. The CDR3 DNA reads TGCAGCATGAGCTCTGGAAACACCATATATTTT. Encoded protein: CSMSSGNTIYF.

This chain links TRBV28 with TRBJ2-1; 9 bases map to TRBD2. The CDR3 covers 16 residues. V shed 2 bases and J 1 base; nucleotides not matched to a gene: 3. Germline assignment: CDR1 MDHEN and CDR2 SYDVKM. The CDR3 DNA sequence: TGTGCCAGCAGTTTAACCACTAGCGGGTCCTACAATGAGCAGTTCTTC. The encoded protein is CASSLTTSGSYNEQFF.

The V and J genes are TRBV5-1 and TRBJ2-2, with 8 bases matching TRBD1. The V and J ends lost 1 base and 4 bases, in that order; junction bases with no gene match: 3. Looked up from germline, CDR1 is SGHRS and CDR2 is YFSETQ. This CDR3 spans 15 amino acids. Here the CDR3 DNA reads TGCGCCAGCAGCTTGCAGGGGGCTCTCACCGGGGAGCTGTTTTTT. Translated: CASSLQGALTGELFF.

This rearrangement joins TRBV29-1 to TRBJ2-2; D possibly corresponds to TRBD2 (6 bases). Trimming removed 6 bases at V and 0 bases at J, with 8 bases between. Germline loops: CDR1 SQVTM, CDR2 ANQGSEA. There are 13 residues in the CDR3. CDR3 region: CSVGTPNTGELFF. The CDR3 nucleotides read TGCAGCGTCGGGACTCCGAACACCGGGGAGCTGTTTTTT.

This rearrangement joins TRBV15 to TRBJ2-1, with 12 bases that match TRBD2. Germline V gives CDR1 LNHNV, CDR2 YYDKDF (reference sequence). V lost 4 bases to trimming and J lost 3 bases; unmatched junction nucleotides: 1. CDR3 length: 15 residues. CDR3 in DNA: TGTGCCACCAGCACGACTAGCGGGAGCTACAATGAGCAGTTCTTC. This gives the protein CATSTTSGSYNEQFF.

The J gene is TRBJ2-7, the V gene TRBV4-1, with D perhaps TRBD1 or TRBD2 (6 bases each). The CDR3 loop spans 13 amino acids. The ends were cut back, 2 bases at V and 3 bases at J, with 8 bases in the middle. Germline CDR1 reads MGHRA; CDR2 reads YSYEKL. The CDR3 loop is CASSQKGGYEQYF. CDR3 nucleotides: TGCGCCAGCAGCCAAAAGGGGGGCTACGAGCAGTACTTC.

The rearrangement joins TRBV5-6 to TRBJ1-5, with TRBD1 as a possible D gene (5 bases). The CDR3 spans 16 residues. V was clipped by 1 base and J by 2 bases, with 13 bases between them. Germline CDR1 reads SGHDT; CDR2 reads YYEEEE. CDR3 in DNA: TGTGCCAGCAGCTTGTGGGACCCCAAGGGCAATCAGCCCCAGCATTTT. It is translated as CASSLWDPKGNQPQHF.

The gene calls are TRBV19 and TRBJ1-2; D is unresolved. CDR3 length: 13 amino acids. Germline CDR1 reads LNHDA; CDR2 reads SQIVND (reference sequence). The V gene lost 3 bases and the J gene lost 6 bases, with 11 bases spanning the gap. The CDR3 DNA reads TGTGCCAGTAGTATCGATCATAGAAATGGCTACACCTTC. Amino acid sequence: CASSIDHRNGYTF.

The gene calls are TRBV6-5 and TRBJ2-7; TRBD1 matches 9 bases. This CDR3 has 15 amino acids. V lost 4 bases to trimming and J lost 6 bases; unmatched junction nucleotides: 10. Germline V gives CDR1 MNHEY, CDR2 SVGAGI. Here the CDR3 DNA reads TGTGCCAGCAGTTCGGAGGGACAGGGTTTACGCGAGCAGTACTTC. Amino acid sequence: CASSSEGQGLREQYF.

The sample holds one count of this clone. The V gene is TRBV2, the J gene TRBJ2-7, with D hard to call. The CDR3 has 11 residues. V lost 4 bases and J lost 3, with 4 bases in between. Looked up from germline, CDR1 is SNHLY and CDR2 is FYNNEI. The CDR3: CASSGGYEQYF. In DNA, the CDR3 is TGTGCCAGCAGTGGAGGCTACGAGCAGTACTTC.

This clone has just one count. CDR3 coding DNA: TGTGCCAGTAAATTGGATAGCACAGATACGCAGTATTTT. Its protein product is CASKLDSTDTQYF. V is TRBV19 and J is TRBJ2-3; D is uncertain. This CDR3 is built from 13 residues. Deletions cut 7 bases from V and 0 bases from J, with 8 bases between. Germline CDR1 reads LNHDA; CDR2 reads SQIVND (reference sequence).

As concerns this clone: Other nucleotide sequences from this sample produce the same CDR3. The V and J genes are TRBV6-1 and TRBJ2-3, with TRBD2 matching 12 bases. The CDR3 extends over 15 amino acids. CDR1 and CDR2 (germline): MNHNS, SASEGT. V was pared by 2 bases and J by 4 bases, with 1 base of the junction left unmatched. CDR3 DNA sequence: TGTGCCAGCAGTGAACTAGCGGGAGGGCCAGATACGCAGTATTTT. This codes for CASSELAGGPDTQYF.

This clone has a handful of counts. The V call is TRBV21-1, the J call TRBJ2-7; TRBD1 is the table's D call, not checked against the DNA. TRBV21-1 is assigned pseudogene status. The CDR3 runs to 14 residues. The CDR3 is CASTTRRDIYEQYF. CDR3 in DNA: TGTGCCAGCACCACACGCCGGGACATCTACGAGCAGTACTTC.

The CDR3 DNA is TGCAGCGTTGGTGAGTCAGACGGAAACGAGCAGTACTTC. Encoded protein: CSVGESDGNEQYF. The rearrangement links TRBV29-1 to TRBJ2-5; D ambiguous. The DNA end is more similar to TRBJ2-7, so the J call may be wrong. The CDR3 is made up of 13 amino acids. Per germline, CDR1 SQVTM and CDR2 ANQGSEA.

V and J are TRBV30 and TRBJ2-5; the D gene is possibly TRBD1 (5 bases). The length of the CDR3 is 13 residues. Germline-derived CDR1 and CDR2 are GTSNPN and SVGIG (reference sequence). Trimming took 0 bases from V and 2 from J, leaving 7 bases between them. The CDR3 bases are TGTGCCTGGAGTGTAGGACATCAAGAGACCCAGTACTTC. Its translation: CAWSVGHQETQYF.

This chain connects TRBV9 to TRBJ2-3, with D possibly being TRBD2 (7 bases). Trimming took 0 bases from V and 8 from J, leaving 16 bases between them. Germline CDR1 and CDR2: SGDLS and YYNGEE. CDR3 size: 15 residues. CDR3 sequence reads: CASSVEGGGLFTQYF. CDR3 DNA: TGTGCCAGCAGCGTAGAAGGGGGGGGCCTCTTTACGCAGTATTTT.

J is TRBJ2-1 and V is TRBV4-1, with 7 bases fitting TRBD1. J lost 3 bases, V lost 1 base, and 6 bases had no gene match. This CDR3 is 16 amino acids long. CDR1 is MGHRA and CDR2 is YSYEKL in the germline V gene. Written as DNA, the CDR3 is TGCGCCAGCAGCCAAGTTGCGGACAGGCTCTACAATGAGCAGTTCTTC. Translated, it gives CASSQVADRLYNEQFF.

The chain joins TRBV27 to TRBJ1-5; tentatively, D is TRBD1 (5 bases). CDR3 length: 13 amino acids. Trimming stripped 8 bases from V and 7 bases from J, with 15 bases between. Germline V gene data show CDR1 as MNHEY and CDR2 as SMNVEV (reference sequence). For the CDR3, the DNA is TGTGCCAGCTCTACCCAGGGAAGGCAGCCCCAGCATTTT. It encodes CASSTQGRQPQHF.

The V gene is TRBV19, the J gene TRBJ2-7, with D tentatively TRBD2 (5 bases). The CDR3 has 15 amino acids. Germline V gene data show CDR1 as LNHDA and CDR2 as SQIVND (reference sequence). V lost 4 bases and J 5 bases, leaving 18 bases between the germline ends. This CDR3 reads CASSRYLGLIDEQYF. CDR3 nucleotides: TGTGCCAGTAGTAGGTACCTTGGACTGATCGACGAGCAGTACTTC. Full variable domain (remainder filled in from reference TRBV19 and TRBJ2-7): DGGITQSPKYLFRKEGQNVTLSCEQNLNHDAMYWYRQDPGQGLRLIYYSQIVNDFQKGDIAEGYSVSREKKESFPLTVTSAQKNPTAFYLCASSRYLGLIDEQYFGPGTRLTVT.

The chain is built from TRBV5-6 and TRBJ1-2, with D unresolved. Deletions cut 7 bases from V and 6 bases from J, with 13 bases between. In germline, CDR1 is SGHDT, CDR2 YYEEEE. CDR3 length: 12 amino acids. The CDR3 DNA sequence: TGTGCCAGCCACGGAGGGATGGATGGCTACACCTTC. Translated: CASHGGMDGYTF.

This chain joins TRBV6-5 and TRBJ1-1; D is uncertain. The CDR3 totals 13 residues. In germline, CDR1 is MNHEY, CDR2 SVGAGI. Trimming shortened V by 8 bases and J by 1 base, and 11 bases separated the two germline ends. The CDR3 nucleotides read TGTGCCAGCGGGCAGGCGAGGAACACTGAAGCTTTCTTT. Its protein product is CASGQARNTEAFF.